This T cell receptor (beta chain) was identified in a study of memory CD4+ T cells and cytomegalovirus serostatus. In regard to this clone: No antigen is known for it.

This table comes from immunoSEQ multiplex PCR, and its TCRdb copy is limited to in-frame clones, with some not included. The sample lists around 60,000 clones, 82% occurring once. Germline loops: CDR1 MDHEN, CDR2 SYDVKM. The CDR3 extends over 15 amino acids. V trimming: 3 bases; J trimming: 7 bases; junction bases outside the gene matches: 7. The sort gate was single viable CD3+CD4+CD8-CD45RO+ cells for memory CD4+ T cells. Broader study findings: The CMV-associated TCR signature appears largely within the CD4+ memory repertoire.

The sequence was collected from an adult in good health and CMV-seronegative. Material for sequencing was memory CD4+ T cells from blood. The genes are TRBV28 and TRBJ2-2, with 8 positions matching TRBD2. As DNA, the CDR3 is TGTGCCAGCAGTTTGGTCGGGAGGGCTGGCGGGGAGCTGTTTTTT. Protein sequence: CASSLVGRAGGELFF.